This TCR beta chain was sequenced during a study of blood T cell repertoires in COVID-19. The protocol was immunoSEQ multiplex PCR, while the TCRdb copy is restricted to in-frame clones and leaves out a portion. The sample shows 280,000 or so clones, nearly 90% of them seen only once. Living in roughly 23 US areas, the participants were between roughly 18 and 90 years of age. Germline CDR1 is SQVTM and CDR2 is ANQGSEA. This CDR3 is 15 amino acids long. Deletions cut 4 bases from V and 0 bases from J, with 13 bases between. Sequencing used PBMCs or T cells enriched from blood (not recorded which). The rearrangement joins TRBV29-1 to TRBJ2-1; TRBD1 might be the D (5 bases). The receptor was derived from a woman aged 50 to 65 who had been exposed to COVID-19. CDR3: CSVAKGISSYNEQFF. The CDR3 DNA reads TGCAGCGTTGCCAAGGGGATTAGCTCCTACAATGAGCAGTTCTTC.